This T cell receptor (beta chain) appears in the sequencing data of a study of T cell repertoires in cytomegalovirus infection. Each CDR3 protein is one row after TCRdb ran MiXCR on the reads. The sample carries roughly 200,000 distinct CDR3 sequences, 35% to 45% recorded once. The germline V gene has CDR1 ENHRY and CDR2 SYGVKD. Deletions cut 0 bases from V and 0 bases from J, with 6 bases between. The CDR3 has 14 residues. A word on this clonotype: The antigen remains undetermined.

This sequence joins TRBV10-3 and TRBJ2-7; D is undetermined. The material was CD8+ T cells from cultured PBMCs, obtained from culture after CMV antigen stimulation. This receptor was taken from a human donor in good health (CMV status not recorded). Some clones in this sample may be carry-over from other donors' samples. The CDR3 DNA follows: TGTGCCATCAGTGAGTCGACCAGCTCCTACGAGCAGTACTTC. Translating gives CAISESTSSYEQYF.